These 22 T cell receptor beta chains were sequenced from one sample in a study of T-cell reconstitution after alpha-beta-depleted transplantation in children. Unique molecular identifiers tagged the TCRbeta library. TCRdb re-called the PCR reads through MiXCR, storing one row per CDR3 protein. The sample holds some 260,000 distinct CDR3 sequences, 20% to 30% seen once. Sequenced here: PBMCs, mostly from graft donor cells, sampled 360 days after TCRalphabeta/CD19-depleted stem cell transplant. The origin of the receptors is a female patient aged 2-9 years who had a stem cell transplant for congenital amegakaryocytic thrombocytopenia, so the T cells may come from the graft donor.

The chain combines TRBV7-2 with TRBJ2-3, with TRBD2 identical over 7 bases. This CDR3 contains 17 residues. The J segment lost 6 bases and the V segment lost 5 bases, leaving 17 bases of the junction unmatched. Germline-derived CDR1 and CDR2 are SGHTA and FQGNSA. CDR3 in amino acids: CASSLRKTSPTGDTQYF. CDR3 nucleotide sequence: TGTGCCAGCAGCCTTCGGAAGACTAGCCCTACTGGGGATACGCAGTATTTT.

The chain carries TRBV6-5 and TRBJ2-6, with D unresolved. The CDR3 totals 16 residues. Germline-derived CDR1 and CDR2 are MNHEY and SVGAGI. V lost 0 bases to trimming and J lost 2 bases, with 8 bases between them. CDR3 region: CASSYSPPTGANVLTF. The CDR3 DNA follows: TGTGCCAGCAGTTACTCCCCCCCCACTGGGGCCAACGTCCTGACTTTC.

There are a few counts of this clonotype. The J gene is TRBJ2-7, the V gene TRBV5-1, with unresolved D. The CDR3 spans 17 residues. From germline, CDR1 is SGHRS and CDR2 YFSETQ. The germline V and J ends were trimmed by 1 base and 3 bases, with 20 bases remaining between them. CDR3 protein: CASSLTTATIGFYEQYF. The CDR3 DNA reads TGCGCCAGCAGCTTGACGACTGCGACCATCGGCTTCTACGAGCAGTACTTC.

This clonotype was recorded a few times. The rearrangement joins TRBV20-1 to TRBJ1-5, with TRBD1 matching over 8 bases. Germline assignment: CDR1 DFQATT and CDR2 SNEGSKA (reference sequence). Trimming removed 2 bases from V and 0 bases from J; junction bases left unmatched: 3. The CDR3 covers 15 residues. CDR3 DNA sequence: TGCAGTGCTAGACCGACAGGGGATAGCAATCAGCCCCAGCATTTT. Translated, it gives CSARPTGDSNQPQHF.

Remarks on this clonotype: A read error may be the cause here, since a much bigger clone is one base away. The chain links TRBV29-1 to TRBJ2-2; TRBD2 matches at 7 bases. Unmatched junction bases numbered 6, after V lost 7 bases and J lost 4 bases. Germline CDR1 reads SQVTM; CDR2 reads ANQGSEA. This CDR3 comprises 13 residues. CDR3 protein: CSAGTTRTGELFF. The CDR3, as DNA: TGCAGCGCAGGGACTACTCGCACCGGGGAGCTGTTTTTT.

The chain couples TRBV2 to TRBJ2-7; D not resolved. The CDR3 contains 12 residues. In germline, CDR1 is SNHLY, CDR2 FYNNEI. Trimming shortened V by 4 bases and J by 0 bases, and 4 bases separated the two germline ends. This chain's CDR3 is CASSGNSYEQYF. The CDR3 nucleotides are TGTGCCAGCAGTGGCAACTCCTACGAGCAGTACTTC.

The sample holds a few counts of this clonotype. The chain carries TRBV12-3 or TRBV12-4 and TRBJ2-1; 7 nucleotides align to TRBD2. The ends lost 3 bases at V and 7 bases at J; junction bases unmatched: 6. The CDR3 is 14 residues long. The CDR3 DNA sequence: TGTGCCAGCAGTTTGTGGGAGGGCCCGAATGAGCAGTTCTTC. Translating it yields CASSLWEGPNEQFF.

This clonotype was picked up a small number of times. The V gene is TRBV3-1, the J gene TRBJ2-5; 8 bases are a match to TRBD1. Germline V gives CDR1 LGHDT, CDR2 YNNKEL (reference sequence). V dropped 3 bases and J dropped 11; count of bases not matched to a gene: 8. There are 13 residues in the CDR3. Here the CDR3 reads CASSQSTGGSQYF. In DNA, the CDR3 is TGTGCCAGCAGCCAGAGCACAGGGGGTTCTCAGTACTTC.

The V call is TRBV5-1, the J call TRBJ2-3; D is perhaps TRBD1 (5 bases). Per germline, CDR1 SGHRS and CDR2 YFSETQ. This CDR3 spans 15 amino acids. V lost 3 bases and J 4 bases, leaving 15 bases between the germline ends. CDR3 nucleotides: TGCGCCAGCAGCTCCGGAAGGGGCAAAGCAGATACGCAGTATTTT. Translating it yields CASSSGRGKADTQYF.

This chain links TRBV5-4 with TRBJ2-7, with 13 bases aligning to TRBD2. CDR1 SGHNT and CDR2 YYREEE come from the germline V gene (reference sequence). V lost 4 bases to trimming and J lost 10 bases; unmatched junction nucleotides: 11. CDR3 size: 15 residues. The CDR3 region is CASSPTGLAGVSQYF. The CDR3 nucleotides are TGTGCCAGCAGCCCGACCGGACTAGCGGGAGTGTCACAGTACTTC.

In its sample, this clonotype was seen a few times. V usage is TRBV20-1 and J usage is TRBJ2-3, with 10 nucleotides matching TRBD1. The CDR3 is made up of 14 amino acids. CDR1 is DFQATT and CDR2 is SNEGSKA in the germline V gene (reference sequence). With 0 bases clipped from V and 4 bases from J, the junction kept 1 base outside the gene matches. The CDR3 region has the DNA TGCAGTGCTAGAGAAGACAGGGGGCCAGATACGCAGTATTTT. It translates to CSAREDRGPDTQYF.

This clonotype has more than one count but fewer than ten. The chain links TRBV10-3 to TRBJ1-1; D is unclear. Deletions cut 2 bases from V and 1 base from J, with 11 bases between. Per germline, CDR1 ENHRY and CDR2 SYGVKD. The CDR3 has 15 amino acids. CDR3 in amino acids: CAISEKLEWNTEAFF. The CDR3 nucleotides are TGTGCCATCAGTGAGAAACTGGAGTGGAACACTGAAGCTTTCTTT.

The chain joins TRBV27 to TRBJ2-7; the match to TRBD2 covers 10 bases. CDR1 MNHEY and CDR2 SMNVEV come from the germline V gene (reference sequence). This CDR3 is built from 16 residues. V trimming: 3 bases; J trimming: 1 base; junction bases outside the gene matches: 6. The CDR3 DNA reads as TGTGCCAGCAGTTTTACTGGACTAGCGGATTCCTACGAGCAGTACTTC. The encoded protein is CASSFTGLADSYEQYF.

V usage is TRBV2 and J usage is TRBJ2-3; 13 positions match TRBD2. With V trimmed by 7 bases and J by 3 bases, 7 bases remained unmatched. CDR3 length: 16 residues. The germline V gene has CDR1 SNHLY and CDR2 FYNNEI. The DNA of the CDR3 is TGTGCCAGCAATGATCGGACTAGCGGGAGAACAGATACGCAGTATTTT. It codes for CASNDRTSGRTDTQYF. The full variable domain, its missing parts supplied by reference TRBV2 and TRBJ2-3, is EPEVTQTPSHQVTQMGQEVILRCVPISNHLYFYWYRQILGQKVEFLVSFYNNEISEKSEIFDDQFSVERPDGSNFTLKIRSTKLEDSAMYFCASNDRTSGRTDTQYFGPGTRLTVL.

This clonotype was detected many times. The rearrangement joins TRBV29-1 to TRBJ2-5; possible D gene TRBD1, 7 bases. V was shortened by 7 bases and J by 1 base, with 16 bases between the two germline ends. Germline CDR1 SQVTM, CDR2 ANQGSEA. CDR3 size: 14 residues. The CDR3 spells CSAEGQLLQETQYF. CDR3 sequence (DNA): TGCAGCGCGGAGGGACAGCTCCTCCAAGAGACCCAGTACTTC.

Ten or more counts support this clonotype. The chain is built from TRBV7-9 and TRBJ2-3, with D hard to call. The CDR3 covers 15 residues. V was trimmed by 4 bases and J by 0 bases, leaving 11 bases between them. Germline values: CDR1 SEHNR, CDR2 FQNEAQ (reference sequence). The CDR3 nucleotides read TGTGCCAGCAGCTCCCCAATCGGGAGCACAGATACGCAGTATTTT. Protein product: CASSSPIGSTDTQYF.

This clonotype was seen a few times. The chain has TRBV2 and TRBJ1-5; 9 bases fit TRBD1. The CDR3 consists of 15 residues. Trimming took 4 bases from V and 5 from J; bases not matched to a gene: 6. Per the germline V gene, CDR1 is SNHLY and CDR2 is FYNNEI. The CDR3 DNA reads TGTGCCAGCAGTGGGGACAGGGCGGGCGATCAGCCCCAGCATTTT. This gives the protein CASSGDRAGDQPQHF.

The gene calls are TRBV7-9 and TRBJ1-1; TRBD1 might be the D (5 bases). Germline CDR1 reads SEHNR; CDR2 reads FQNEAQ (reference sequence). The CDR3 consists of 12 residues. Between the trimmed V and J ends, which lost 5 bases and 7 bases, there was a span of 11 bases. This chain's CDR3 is CASSVRGGEAFF. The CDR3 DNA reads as TGTGCCAGCAGCGTTAGGGGAGGTGAAGCTTTCTTT.

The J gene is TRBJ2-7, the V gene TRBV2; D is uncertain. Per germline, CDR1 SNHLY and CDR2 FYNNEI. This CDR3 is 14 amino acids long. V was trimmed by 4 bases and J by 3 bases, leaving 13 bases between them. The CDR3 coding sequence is TGTGCCAGCAGTGCTGTGGTATACGGCTACGAGCAGTACTTC. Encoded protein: CASSAVVYGYEQYF.

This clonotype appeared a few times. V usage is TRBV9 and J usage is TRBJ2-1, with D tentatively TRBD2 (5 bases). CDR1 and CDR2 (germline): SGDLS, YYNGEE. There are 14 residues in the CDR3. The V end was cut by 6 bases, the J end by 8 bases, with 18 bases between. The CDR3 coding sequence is TGTGCCAGCACCCCGAGGGCTGTTTTCGATGAGCAGTTCTTC. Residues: CASTPRAVFDEQFF.

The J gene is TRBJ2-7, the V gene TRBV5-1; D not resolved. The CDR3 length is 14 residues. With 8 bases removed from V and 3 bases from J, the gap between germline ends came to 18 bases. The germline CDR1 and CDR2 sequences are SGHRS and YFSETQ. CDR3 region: CASGVLPTSYEQYF. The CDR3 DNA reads TGCGCCAGTGGCGTCCTCCCCACGAGCTACGAGCAGTACTTC. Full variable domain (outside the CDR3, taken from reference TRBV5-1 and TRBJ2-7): KAGVTQTPRYLIKTRGQQVTLSCSPISGHRSVSWYQQTPGQGLQFLFEYFSETQRNKGNFPGRFSGRQFSNSRSEMNVSTLELGDSALYLCASGVLPTSYEQYFGPGTRLTVT.

The DNA of the CDR3 is TGCGCCAGCAGTGAAGCGGGAAATCTCGTTTACAATGAGCAGTTCTTC. Translating it yields CASSEAGNLVYNEQFF. This chain uses TRBV5-1 with TRBJ2-1; 7 nucleotides align to TRBD2. The CDR3 loop spans 16 amino acids. Per germline, CDR1 SGHRS and CDR2 YFSETQ. The junction had 12 bases not matched to a gene; V was cut back by 5 bases and J by 4 bases.